This T cell receptor beta chain was identified during a study of post-analysis software for immune sequencing data. Study-level background: Recorded disease courses covered relapsing-remitting, secondary progressive and progressive-relapsing multiple sclerosis. Some patients had no subtype annotation.

Libraries were made from TCR beta cDNA, and they carried unique molecular identifiers. TCRdb analysed the PCR reads with MiXCR anew, one entry per CDR3 protein. The sample gives about 820,000 distinct CDR3 sequences, approximately 53% of which show up once; about 4.5% is in the top ten. The germline CDR1 and CDR2 sequences are DFQATT and SNEGSKA (reference sequence). Trimming cost V 1 base and J 2 bases, with 9 bases left between them. The CDR3 runs to 14 residues. Study observations and caveats: Controls had lower frequencies than patients of five TRBV segments, which included TRBV5-6, TRBV5-1 and TRBV20-1.

Points on this clonotype: The antigen remains undetermined.

This TCR came from a girl aged 5-17 years with multiple sclerosis. Source material: blood. This chain connects TRBV20-1 to TRBJ2-4, with D unclear. CDR3 sequence: CSARVPGSKNIQYF. CDR3 sequence (DNA): TGCAGTGCTAGAGTTCCAGGATCCAAAAACATTCAGTACTTC.